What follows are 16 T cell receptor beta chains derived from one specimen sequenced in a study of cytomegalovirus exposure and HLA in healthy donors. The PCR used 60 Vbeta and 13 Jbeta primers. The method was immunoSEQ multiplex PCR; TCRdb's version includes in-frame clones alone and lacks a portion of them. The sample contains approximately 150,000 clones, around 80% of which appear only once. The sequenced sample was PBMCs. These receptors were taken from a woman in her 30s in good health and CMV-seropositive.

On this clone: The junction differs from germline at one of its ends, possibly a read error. The CDR3 DNA is TGTACCAGCAGCCGCGGGACAGGGTTGTCTAATGAGCAGTTCTTC. It encodes CTSSRGTGLSNEQFF. This chain joins TRBV6-5 and TRBJ2-1, with TRBD1 matching 9 bases. This CDR3 is built from 15 residues. Per germline, CDR1 MNHEY and CDR2 SVGAGI.

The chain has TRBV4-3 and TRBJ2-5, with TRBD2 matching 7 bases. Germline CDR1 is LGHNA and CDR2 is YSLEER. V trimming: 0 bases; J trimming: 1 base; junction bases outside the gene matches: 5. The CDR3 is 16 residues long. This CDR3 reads CASSQDLREGQETQYF. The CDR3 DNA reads TGCGCCAGCAGCCAAGATTTGAGGGAGGGCCAAGAGACCCAGTACTTC.

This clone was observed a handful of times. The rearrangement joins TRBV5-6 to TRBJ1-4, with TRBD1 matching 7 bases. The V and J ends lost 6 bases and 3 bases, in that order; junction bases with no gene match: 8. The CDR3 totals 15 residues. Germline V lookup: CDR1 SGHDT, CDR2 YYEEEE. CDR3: CASTRTGTANEKLFF. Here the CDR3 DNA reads TGTGCCAGCACCCGCACAGGGACAGCTAATGAAAAACTGTTTTTT.

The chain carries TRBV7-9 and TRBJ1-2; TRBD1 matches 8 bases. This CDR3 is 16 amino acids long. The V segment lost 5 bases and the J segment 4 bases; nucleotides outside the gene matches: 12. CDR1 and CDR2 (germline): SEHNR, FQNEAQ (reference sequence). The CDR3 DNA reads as TGTGCCAGCAGCCTCCACCCGGGACAGGCCTTCTATGGCTACACCTTC. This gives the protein CASSLHPGQAFYGYTF.

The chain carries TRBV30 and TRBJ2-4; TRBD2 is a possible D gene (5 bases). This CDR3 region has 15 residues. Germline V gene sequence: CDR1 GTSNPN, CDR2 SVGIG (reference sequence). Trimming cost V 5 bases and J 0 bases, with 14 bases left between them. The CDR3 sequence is CAWDGIDLAKNIQYF. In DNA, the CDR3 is TGTGCCTGGGACGGGATTGACCTAGCCAAAAACATTCAGTACTTC.

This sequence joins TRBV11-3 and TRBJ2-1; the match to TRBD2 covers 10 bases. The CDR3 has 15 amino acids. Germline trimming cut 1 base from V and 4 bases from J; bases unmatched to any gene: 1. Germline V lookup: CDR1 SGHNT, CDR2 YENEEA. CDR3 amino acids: CASSLGTSGYNEQFF. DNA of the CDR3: TGTGCCAGCAGCTTAGGGACTAGCGGTTACAATGAGCAGTTCTTC.

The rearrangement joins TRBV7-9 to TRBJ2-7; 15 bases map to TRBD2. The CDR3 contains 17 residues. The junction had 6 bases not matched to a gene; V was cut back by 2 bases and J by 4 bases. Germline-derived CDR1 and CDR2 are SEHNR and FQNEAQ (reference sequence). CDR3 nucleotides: TGTGCCAGCAGCTTACTAGGACTAGCGGGAGGGCCTTACGAGCAGTACTTC. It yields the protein CASSLLGLAGGPYEQYF. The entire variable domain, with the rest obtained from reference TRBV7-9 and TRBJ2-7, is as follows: DTGVSQNPRHKITKRGQNVTFRCDPISEHNRLYWYRQTLGQGPEFLTYFQNEAQLEKSRLLSDRFSAERPKGSFSTLEIQRTEQGDSAMYLCASSLLGLAGGPYEQYFGPGTRLTVT.

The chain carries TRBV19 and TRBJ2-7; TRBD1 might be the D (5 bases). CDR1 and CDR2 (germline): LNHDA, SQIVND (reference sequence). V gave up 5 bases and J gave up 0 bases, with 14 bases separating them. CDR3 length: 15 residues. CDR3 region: CASSPRQQPSYEQYF. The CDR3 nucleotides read TGTGCCAGTAGTCCCCGACAGCAGCCCTCCTACGAGCAGTACTTC.

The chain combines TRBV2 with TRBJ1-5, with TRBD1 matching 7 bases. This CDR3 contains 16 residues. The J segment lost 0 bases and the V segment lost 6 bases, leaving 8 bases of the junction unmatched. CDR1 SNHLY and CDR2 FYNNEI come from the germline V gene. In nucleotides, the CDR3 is TGTGCCAGCAGACAATTCAGGGGGAATAGCAATCAGCCCCAGCATTTT. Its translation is CASRQFRGNSNQPQHF.

The CDR3, as DNA: TGTGCCAGCAGTTTCGGAGGTTCGCTCCACGAGCAGTACTTC. Translating gives CASSFGGSLHEQYF. The chain combines TRBV28 with TRBJ2-7, with D possibly TRBD2 on 5 matching bases. CDR1 is MDHEN, CDR2 SYDVKM, per germline. The CDR3 is 14 amino acids. V was clipped by 3 bases and J by 5 bases, with 14 bases between them.

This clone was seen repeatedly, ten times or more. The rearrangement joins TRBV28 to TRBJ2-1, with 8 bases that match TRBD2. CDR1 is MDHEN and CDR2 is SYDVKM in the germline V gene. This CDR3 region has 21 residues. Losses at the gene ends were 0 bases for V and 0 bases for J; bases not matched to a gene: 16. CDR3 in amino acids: CASSLWGHSGREAGSYNEQFF. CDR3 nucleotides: TGTGCCAGCAGTTTATGGGGGCATAGCGGGCGGGAGGCCGGCTCCTACAATGAGCAGTTCTTC.

CDR3 nucleotide sequence: TGTGCCTGGAGTCTGGGGACTACCGACAATGAGCAGTTCTTC. Translated, it gives CAWSLGTTDNEQFF. The genes are TRBV30 and TRBJ2-1, with 7 bases aligning to TRBD2. Germline V gene data show CDR1 as GTSNPN and CDR2 as SVGIG (reference sequence). The CDR3 contains 14 residues. After removal of 2 bases from V and 5 bases from J, the junction contained 6 bases not matched to a gene.

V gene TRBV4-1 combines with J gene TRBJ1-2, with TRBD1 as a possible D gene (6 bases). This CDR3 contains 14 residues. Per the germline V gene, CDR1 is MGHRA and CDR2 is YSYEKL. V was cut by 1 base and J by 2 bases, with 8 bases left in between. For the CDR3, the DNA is TGCGCCAGCAGCCAAGCAGGGGAAAACTATGGCTACACCTTC. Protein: CASSQAGENYGYTF.

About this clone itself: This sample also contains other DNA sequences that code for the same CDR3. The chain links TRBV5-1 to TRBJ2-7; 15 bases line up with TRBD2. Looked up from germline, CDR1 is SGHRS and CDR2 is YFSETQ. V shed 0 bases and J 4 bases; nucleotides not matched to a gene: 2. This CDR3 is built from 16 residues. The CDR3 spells CASSLGTSGRVYEQYF. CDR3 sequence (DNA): TGCGCCAGCAGCTTGGGGACTAGCGGGAGGGTGTACGAGCAGTACTTC.

CDR3 nucleotides: TGTGCCATCAGTGACAGGCAGGGCGAGCAGTACTTC. Protein product: CAISDRQGEQYF. This sequence joins TRBV10-3 and TRBJ2-7, with D tentatively TRBD1 (5 bases). Germline values: CDR1 ENHRY, CDR2 SYGVKD. This CDR3 comprises 12 residues. The germline V and J ends were trimmed by 3 bases and 6 bases, with 9 bases remaining between them.

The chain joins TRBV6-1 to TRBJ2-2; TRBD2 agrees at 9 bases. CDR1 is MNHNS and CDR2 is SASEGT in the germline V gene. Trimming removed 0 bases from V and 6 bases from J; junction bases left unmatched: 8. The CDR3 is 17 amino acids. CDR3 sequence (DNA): TGTGCCAGCAGTGAAGCGCAGGGTAGCGGGAGAGCCGGGGAGCTGTTTTTT. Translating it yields CASSEAQGSGRAGELFF.